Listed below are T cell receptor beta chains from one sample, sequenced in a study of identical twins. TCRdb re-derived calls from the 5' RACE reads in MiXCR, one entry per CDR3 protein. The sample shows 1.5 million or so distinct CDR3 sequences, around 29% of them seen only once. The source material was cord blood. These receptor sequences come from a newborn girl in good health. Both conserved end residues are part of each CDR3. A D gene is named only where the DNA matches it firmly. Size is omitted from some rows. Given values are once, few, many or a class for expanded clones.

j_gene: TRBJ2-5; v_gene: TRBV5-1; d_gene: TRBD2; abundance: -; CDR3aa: CASSPHFVETSGQETQYF; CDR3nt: TGCGCCAGCAGCCCACATTTCGTCGAGACTAGCGGGCAAGAGACCCAGTACTTC
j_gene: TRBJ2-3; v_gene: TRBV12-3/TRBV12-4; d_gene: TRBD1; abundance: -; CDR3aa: CASSLKRDRRTDTQYF; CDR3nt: TGTGCCAGCAGTTTAAAGAGGGACAGGAGGACAGATACGCAGTATTTT
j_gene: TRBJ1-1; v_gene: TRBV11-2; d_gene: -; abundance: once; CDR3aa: CASSLSRRASSGQNLEAFF; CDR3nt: TGTGCCAGCAGCTTATCCCGGCGGGCAAGCAGCGGACAGAACCTTGAAGCTTTCTTT
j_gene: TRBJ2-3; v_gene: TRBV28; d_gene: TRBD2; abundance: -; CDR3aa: CASSLARIAGATDTQYF; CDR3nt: TGTGCCAGCAGTTTAGCCCGTATTGCGGGAGCCACAGATACGCAGTATTTT
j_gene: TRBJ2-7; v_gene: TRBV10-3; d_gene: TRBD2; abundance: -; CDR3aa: CAIRGLVRDEQYF; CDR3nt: TGTGCCATCAGAGGACTAGTCCGGGACGAGCAGTACTTC
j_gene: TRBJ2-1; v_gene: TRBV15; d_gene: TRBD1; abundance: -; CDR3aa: CATSGGQGGPSYNEQFF; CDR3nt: TGTGCCACCAGCGGGGGACAGGGGGGACCCTCCTACAATGAGCAGTTCTTC
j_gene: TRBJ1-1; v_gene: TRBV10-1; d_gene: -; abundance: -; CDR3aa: CASSAVRGTEAFF; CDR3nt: TGCGCCAGCAGTGCGGTGCGAGGAACTGAAGCTTTCTTT
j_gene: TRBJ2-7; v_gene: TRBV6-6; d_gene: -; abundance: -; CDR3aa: CASSYGADSYEQYF; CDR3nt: TGTGCCAGCAGTTACGGGGCAGACTCCTACGAGCAGTACTTC
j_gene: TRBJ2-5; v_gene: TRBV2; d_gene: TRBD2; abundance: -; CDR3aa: CASTLNSGGLQETQYF; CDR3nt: TGTGCCAGCACTTTAAATAGCGGGGGTTTACAAGAGACCCAGTACTTC
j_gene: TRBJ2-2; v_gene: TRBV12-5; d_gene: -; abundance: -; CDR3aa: CASGNTGGLFF; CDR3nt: TGTGCTAGTGGAAACACCGGGGGGCTGTTTTTT
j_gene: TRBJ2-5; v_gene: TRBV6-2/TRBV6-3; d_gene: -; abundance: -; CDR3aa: CASSYEAIQETQYF; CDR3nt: TGTGCCAGCAGTTACGAAGCGATCCAAGAGACCCAGTACTTC
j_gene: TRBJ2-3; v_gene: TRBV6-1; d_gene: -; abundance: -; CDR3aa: CASSPLRERTDTQYF; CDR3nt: TGTGCCAGCAGTCCCTTAAGAGAACGCACAGATACGCAGTATTTT
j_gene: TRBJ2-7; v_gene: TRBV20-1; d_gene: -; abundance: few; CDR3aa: CSAGGFDEQYF; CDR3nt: TGCAGTGCTGGGGGGTTTGACGAGCAGTACTTC
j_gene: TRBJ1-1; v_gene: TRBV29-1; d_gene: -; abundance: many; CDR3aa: CSVVGTVGRAEAFF; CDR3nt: TGCAGCGTTGTAGGGACCGTGGGAAGGGCTGAAGCTTTCTTT
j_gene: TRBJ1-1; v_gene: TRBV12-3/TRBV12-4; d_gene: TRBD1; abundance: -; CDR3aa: CASRTDRGRDTEAFF; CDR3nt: TGTGCCAGCAGGACGGACAGGGGGAGGGACACTGAAGCTTTCTTT
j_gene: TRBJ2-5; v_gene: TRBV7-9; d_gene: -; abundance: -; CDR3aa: CASSLGLDLETQYF; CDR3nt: TGTGCCAGCAGCTTAGGACTAGACCTGGAGACCCAGTACTTC
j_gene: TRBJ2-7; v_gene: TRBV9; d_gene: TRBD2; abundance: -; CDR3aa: CASSVSSGPPYEQYF; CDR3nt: TGTGCCAGCAGCGTATCTAGCGGGCCCCCCTACGAGCAGTACTTC
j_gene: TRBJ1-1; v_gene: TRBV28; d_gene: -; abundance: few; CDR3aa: CASSLTQENTEAFF; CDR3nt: TGTGCCAGCAGTCTCACTCAGGAGAACACTGAAGCTTTCTTT
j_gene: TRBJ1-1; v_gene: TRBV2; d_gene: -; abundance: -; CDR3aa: CASSALKGHTEAFF; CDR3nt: TGTGCCAGCAGTGCCCTGAAAGGACACACTGAAGCTTTCTTT
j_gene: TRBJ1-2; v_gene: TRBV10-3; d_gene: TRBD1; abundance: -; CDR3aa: CAISGTGDSYTF; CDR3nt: TGTGCCATCAGCGGGACAGGGGATAGCTACACCTTC
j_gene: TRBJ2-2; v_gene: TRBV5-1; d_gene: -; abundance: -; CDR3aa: CASSLEGTSTGELFF; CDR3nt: TGTGCCAGCAGCTTAGAGGGGACCAGCACCGGGGAGCTGTTTTTT
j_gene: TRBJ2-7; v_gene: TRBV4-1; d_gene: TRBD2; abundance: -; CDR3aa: CASTLSAGGDYEQYF; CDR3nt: TGCGCCAGCACACTTTCAGCGGGGGGCGATTACGAGCAGTACTTC
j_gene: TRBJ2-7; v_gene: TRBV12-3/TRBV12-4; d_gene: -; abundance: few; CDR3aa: CASLAWPYEQYF; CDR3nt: TGTGCCAGCCTGGCCTGGCCCTACGAGCAGTACTTC
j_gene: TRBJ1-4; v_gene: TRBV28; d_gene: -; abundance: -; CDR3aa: CASSNSRGTTNEKLFF; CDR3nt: TGTGCCAGCAGCAACTCCCGGGGTACAACTAATGAAAAACTGTTTTTT
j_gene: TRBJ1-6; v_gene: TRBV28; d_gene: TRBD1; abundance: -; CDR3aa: CASSETGEFNSPLHF; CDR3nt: TGTGCCAGCAGTGAGACAGGGGAATTTAATTCACCCCTCCACTTT
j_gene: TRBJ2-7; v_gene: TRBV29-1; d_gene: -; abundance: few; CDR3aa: CSVERNPYNEQYF; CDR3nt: TGCAGCGTCGAACGGAACCCATACAATGAGCAGTACTTC
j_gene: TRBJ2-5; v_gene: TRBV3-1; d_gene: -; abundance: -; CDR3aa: CASSQTRQTQYF; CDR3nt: TGTGCCAGCAGCCAAACTAGGCAGACCCAGTACTTC